What follows describes a single TCR beta chain. These data come from a study of blood T cell repertoires in COVID-19. Across the study: The analysed material was cDNA or gDNA that came from T cells, B-cell-depleted T cells, or PBMCs.

In the original analysis: How many nucleated cells were present was estimated from reference gene primer amplification. The table came from immunoSEQ multiplex PCR; TCRdb's copy has only in-frame clones and leaves some out. V, J and clone size are taken as reported in that table, and D and trimming were inferred from the DNA itself. This table has 90,000 or so clones, roughly nine tenths appearing once. Trimming took 4 bases from V and 0 from J; bases not matched to a gene: 6. Germline V gene sequence: CDR1 LGHNA, CDR2 YSLEER. The CDR3 spans 17 residues. The J gene is TRBJ2-1, the V gene TRBV4-3; 10 bases are a match to TRBD2. The receptor was derived from a woman older than 75 with active COVID-19. The source material was peripheral blood. CDR3 sequence (DNA): TGCGCCAGCAGCCCCAGTAGCGGGAGGAGCTCCTACAATGAGCAGTTCTTC. Translation: CASSPSSGRSSYNEQFF.